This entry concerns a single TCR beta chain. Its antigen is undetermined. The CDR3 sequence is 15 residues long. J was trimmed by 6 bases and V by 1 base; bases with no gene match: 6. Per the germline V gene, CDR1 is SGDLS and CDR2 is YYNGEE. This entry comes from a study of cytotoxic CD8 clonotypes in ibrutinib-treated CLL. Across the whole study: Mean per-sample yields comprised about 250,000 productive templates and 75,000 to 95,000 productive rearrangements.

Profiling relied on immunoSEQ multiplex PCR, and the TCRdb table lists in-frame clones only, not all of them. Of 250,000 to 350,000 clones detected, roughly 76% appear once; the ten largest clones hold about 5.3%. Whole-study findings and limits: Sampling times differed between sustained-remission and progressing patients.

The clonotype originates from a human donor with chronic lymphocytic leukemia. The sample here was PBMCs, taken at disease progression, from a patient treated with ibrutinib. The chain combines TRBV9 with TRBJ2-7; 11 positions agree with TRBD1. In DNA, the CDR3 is TGTGCCAGCAGCGTAAGTGGACAGGGGGCGAGCGAGCAGTACTTC. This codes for CASSVSGQGASEQYF.